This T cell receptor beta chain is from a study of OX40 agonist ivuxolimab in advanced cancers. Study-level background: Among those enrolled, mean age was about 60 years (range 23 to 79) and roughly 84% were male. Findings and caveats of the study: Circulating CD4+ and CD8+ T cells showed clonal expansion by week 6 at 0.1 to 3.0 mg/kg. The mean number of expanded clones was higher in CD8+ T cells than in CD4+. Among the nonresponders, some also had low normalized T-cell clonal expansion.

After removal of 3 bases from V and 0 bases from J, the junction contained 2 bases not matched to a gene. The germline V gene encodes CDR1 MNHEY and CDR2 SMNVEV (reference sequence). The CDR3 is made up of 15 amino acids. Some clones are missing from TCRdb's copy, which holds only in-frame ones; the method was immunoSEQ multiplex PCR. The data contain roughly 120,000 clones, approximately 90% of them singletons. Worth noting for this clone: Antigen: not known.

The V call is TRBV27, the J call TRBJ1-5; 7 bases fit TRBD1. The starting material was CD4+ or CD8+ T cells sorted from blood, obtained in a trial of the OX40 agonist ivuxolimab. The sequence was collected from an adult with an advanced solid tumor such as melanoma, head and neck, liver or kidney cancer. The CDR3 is CASSFDRASNQPQHF. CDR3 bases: TGTGCCAGCAGTTTCGACAGGGCTAGCAATCAGCCCCAGCATTTT.